What follows describes a single TCR beta chain. This entry is derived from a study of blood T cells in healthy people across ages. CDR3 length: 18 residues. Germline CDR1 LGHDT, CDR2 YNNKEL (reference sequence). V lost 0 bases, J lost 1 base, and 8 bases stayed unmatched. A second about 7 to 12 cycle PCR used barcoded and J-beta primers. TCRdb itself ran the 5' RACE reads through MiXCR, one entry per CDR3 protein. The table includes roughly 550,000 distinct CDR3 sequences, about 25% detected once. The sample was also reused in another study, on T cells of mothers and their children. From that report: Material was donated by three healthy Caucasian mothers and their six children.

The sequence came from a boy aged 5-17 years in good health. The sample was blood. The chain uses TRBV3-1 and TRBJ2-5, with 10 positions matching TRBD1. The CDR3 nucleotides read TGTGCCAGCAGCCAAGAAACGGTCGGGACAGGGGCCCAAGAGACCCAGTACTTC. Its protein product is CASSQETVGTGAQETQYF.